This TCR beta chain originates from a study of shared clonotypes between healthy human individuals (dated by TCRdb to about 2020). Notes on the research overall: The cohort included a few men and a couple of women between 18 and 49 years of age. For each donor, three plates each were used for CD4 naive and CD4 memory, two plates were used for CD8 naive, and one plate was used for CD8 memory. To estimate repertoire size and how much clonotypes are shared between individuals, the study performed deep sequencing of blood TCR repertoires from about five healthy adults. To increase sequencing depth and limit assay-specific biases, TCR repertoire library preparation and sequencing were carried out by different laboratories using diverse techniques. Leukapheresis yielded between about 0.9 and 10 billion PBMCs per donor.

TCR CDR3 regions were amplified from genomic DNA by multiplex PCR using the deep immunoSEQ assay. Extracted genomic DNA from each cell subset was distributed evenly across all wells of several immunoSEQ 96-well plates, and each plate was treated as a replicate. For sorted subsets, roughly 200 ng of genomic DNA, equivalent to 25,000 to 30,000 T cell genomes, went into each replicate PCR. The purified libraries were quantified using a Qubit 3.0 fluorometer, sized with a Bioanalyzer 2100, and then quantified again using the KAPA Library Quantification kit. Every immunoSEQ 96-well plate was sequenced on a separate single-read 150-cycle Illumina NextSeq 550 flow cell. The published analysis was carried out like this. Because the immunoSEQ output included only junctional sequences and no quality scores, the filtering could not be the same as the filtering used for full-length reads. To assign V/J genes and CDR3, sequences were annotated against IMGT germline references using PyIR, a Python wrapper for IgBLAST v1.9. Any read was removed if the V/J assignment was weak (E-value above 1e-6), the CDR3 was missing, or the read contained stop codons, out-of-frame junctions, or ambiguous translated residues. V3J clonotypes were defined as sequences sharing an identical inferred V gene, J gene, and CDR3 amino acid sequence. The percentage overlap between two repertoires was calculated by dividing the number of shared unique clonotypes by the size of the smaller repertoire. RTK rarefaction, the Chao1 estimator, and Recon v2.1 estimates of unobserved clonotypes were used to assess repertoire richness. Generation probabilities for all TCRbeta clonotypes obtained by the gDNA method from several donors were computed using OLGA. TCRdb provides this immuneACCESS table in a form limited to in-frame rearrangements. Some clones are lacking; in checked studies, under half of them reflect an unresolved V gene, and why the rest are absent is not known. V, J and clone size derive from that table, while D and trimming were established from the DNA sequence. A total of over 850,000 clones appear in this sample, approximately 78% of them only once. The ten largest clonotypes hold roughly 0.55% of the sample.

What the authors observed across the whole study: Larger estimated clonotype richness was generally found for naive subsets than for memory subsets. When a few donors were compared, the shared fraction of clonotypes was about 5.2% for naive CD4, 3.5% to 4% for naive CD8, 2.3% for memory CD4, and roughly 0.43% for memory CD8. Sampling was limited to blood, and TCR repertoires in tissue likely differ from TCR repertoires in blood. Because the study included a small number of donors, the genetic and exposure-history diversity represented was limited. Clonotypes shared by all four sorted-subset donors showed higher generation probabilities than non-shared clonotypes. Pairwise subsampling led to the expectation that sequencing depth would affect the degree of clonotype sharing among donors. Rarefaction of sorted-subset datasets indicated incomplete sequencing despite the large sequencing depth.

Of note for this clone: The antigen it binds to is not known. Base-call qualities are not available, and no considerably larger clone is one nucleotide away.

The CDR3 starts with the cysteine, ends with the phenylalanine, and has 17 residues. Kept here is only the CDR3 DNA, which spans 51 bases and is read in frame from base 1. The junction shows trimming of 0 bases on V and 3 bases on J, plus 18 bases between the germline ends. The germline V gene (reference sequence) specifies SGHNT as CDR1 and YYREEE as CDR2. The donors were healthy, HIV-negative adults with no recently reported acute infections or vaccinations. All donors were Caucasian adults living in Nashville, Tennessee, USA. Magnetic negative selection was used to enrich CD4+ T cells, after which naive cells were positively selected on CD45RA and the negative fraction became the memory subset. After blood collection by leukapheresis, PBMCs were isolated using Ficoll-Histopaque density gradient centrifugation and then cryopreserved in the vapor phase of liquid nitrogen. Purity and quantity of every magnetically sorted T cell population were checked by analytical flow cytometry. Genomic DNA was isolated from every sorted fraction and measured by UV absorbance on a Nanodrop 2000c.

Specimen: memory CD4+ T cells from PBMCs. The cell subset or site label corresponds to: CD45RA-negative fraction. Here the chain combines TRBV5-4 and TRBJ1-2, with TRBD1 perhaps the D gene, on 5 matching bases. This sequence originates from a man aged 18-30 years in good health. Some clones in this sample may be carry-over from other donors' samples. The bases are TGTGCCAGCAGCTTGGAGTTAGGCAGGGAGGGTTACTATGGCTACACCTTC. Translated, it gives CASSLELGREGYYGYTF.